This TCR beta chain was observed in a study of early T cells in non-severe SARS-CoV-2 infection. Whole-study context: Sequencing was performed on bulk RNA from unsorted whole blood, leaving chains unpaired.

About this clonotype: Its matching antigen is unknown.

Study-level findings and limits: Private and CD4 specificities were missed by VDJdb matching, which favored anti-spike CD8 responses.

Germline V gene lookup returns CDR1 SGHRS and CDR2 YFSETQ. The CDR3 loop spans 12 amino acids. Trimming took 1 base from V and 6 from J, leaving 8 bases between them. Separate cDNA molecules each had unique molecular identifiers attached to them. TCRdb fed the 5' RACE reads into MiXCR, producing one record per CDR3 protein. The data show 40,000 to 60,000 distinct CDR3 sequences, with roughly 6.1% seen just once and around 7% held by the top ten. The genes are TRBV5-1 and TRBJ2-7; the D gene is possibly TRBD2 (5 bases). Sequenced material: whole blood, taken at baseline. The clonotype comes from an adult who was a healthcare worker with PCR-confirmed SARS-CoV-2 infection or an uninfected control (not recorded which). The CDR3 region is CASSLMGSEQYF. The CDR3 DNA sequence: TGCGCCAGCAGCTTGATGGGGAGCGAGCAGTACTTC.